A single T cell receptor beta chain is shown here with its context. No cognate antigen has been identified for it. Base qualities are not recorded, but no much larger clone differs from it by a single base. Each collaborating institution followed its own protocols to collect whole blood in K2EDTA tubes. Collaborator samples were shipped for TCRbeta analysis as frozen whole blood, isolated PBMCs, or DNA extracted from either sample type. From its cysteine to its phenylalanine, the CDR3 spans 16 amino acids. Of the read, only the CDR3 DNA is kept; its 48 bases are in frame from base 1. The CDR1 and CDR2 encoded by the germline V gene are SGHAT and FQNNGV. The V end loses 0 bases and the J end loses 4 bases, and a stretch of 15 bases separates them. This sample was included in a study of blood T cell repertoires in COVID-19 (dated by TCRdb to between 2020 and 2021). The study in broad terms: The collaborator samples originated in the United States, Italy and Spain and spanned the acute and convalescent phases of COVID-19. A freely available public database, intended as a resource for researchers studying the immune response to SARS-CoV-2, is where the repertoires were released. The prospective study material was composed of cDNA or gDNA derived from T cells, B-cell-depleted T cells, or PBMCs. Where available, HLA class I and class II types were obtained from metadata supplied by the sample provider rather than from assay-based typing. Deeply sampled blood TCRbeta repertoires from subjects exposed to, actively infected with, or recovered from COVID-19 were included in the dataset. The samples were drawn from two sources: the first 160 participants of the ongoing ImmuneRACE study, and over 1,000 subjects contributed by 6 global collaborators. Sample metadata almost always included a de-identified subject ID, COVID-19 status, age in years and sex. Study-level results and caveats: How much clinical and demographic metadata was included differed by source and by participant, and the metadata was provided uncurated.

TCRbeta CDR3 regions were amplified from genomic DNA by means of the immunoSEQ Assay, a bias-controlled multiplex PCR. On the study's bioinformatics: The number of nucleated cells in each sample was estimated by amplification of reference gene primers within the assay. Sequence reads were collapsed and filtered to measure the absolute abundance of every unique TCRbeta CDR3 rearrangement. Productive Simpson clonality was computed per sample as the square root of Simpson's diversity index over productive rearrangements. TCRdb obtained this table from immuneACCESS and retained in-frame rearrangements with V and J assigned. These tables miss some clones; where compared with another copy, unresolved V genes account for less than half of the shortfall, and the remainder is unexplained. Clone size and V and J calls were adopted from that table, with D and trimming inferred from the DNA. The sample yields roughly 49,000 clones; about 81% were counted once. The ten biggest clones cover about 4.1% of the sample.

This TCR came from a man aged 45-65 years with active COVID-19. The chain employs TRBV11-2 and TRBJ2-5; TRBD2 is perhaps the D gene, given 7 matching bases. Sequences were obtained from peripheral blood. This receptor has the CDR3 CASSLDSGGGRETQYF. The DNA sequence is given as TGTGCCAGCAGCTTAGATTCCGGGGGCGGGAGAGAGACCCAGTACTTC.